A single sample is the source of the 15 T cell receptor beta chains below, sequenced in a study of T cells in narcolepsy. Libraries were prepared by immunoSEQ multiplex PCR; TCRdb keeps only in-frame clonotypes and omits some of them. The repertoire holds fewer than 40,000 clones, with 87% as singletons. The sequenced sample was CD45RA- memory CD4+ T cells from PBMCs. The source is a human donor with narcolepsy.

The chain joins TRBV7-2 to TRBJ1-2, with D possibly being TRBD1 (6 bases). V gave up 0 bases and J gave up 8 bases, with 16 bases separating them. Looked up from germline, CDR1 is SGHTA and CDR2 is FQGNSA. CDR3 size: 15 residues. CDR3 loop: CASSLALSGAYGYTF. CDR3 nucleotide sequence: TGTGCCAGCAGCTTAGCGCTTTCAGGGGCTTACGGCTACACCTTC.

The rearrangement uses TRBV27 and TRBJ2-3; 11 nucleotides agree with TRBD2. The V gene's germline CDR1 is MNHEY and CDR2 SMNVEV (reference sequence). Unmatched junction bases numbered 6, after V lost 10 bases and J lost 0 bases. The CDR3 runs to 15 residues. The CDR3 spells CATTLAGVSTDTQYF. CDR3 sequence (DNA): TGTGCCACCACACTAGCGGGGGTTAGCACAGATACGCAGTATTTT.

V usage is TRBV28 and J usage is TRBJ2-5, with 12 bases matching TRBD2. The DNA end is a closer match to TRBJ2-7, so the J assignment may be wrong. The CDR3 extends over 18 amino acids. The germline gives CDR1 MDHEN, CDR2 SYDVKM. The CDR3 spells CASSSGGLAGGQAYEQYF. In DNA form, the CDR3 reads TGTGCCAGCAGTTCTGGTGGGCTAGCGGGAGGGCAGGCCTACGAGCAGTACTTC.

The chain carries TRBV6-1 and TRBJ1-2; D is possibly TRBD1 (5 bases). Germline V lookup: CDR1 MNHNS, CDR2 SASEGT. V was trimmed by 5 bases and J by 4 bases, leaving 14 bases between them. The CDR3 covers 14 residues. The CDR3 DNA is TGTGCCAGCAGTTTCGGGCGGGGCGGCTATGGCTACACCTTC. Protein: CASSFGRGGYGYTF.

This clone was detected a few times. The V gene is TRBV11-2, the J gene TRBJ1-4; no reliable D call. Germline V gene sequence: CDR1 SGHAT, CDR2 FQNNGV. CDR3 length: 16 amino acids. Trimming shortened V by 3 bases and J by 6 bases, and 17 bases separated the two germline ends. In DNA form, the CDR3 reads TGTGCCAGCAGCTTGGAGGATACCGGTATTTATGAAAAACTGTTTTTT. Protein product: CASSLEDTGIYEKLFF.

CDR3 sequence: CASSPHRLANEQFF. The CDR3 nucleotides read TGTGCCAGCAGCCCGCACCGACTAGCCAATGAGCAGTTCTTC. This chain uses TRBV11-3 with TRBJ2-1; 7 bases fit TRBD2. Germline V gene data show CDR1 as SGHNT and CDR2 as YENEEA. The CDR3 is 14 residues long. Trimming took 5 bases from V and 6 from J; bases not matched to a gene: 7. Full variable domain (remainder filled in from reference TRBV11-3 and TRBJ2-1): EAGVVQSPRYKIIEKKQPVAFWCNPISGHNTLYWYLQNLGQGPELLIRYENEEAVDDSQLPKDRFSAERLKGVDSTLKIQPAELGDSAVYLCASSPHRLANEQFFGPGTRLTVL.

The V gene is TRBV30, the J gene TRBJ2-7, with TRBD2 identical over 7 bases. The CDR3 loop spans 14 amino acids. The V gene's germline CDR1 is GTSNPN and CDR2 SVGIG (reference sequence). The J segment lost 0 bases and the V segment lost 2 bases, leaving 4 bases of the junction unmatched. The CDR3 DNA reads as TGTGCCTGGAGTAGGGGCGGGAGCTCCTACGAGCAGTACTTC. Its translation is CAWSRGGSSYEQYF.

This chain joins TRBV5-6 and TRBJ1-1; 7 bases align to TRBD1. The CDR3 extends over 14 amino acids. Germline lookup yields CDR1 SGHDT and CDR2 YYEEEE. The J segment lost 4 bases and the V segment lost 2 bases, leaving 5 bases of the junction unmatched. The CDR3 DNA follows: TGTGCCAGCAGCTTCACAGGGGCCAGCACTGAAGCTTTCTTT. Translation: CASSFTGASTEAFF.

The chain recombines TRBV10-3 with TRBJ1-1; unclear D gene. There are 13 residues in the CDR3. V was cut by 5 bases and J by 1 base, with 8 bases left in between. Germline V CDR1 and CDR2: ENHRY, SYGVKD. The CDR3 DNA reads TGTGCCATCAGTAGTGGGCAGAACACTGAAGCTTTCTTT. This codes for CAISSGQNTEAFF.

This chain links TRBV4-2 with TRBJ1-5; 7 bases agree with TRBD1. Germline CDR1 and CDR2: LGHNA and YNFKEQ. The junction had 4 bases not matched to a gene; V was cut back by 1 base and J by 4 bases. The CDR3 is made up of 15 amino acids. This CDR3 is CASSQGQQGNQPQHF. The CDR3 coding sequence is TGTGCCAGCAGCCAAGGCCAACAGGGGAATCAGCCCCAGCATTTT.

The chain is built from TRBV28 and TRBJ2-5; D tentatively fits TRBD1 or TRBD2 (5 bases each). The J call is in doubt because the DNA end fits TRBJ2-7 better. Germline lookup yields CDR1 MDHEN and CDR2 SYDVKM. The CDR3 has 14 residues. The DNA for the CDR3 is TGTGCCAGCAGTTTGGCCGGGGCTGCCAACGAGCAGTACTTC. Translating gives CASSLAGAANEQYF.

A few counts support this clone. The chain uses TRBV27 and TRBJ1-5; 10 bases align to TRBD1. The V and J ends lost 9 bases and 2 bases, in that order; junction bases with no gene match: 4. This CDR3 comprises 14 residues. Germline CDR1 is MNHEY and CDR2 is SMNVEV (reference sequence). CDR3 in amino acids: CASGQGVGNQPQHF. CDR3 bases: TGTGCCAGTGGACAGGGGGTCGGCAATCAGCCCCAGCATTTT.

V usage is TRBV6-1 and J usage is TRBJ1-2; no definite D call. The germline gives CDR1 MNHNS, CDR2 SASEGT. This CDR3 is built from 12 residues. Between the trimmed V and J ends, which lost 7 bases and 5 bases, there was a span of 11 bases. In DNA, the CDR3 is TGTGCCAGCACTTCCGGAGCTTATGGCTACACCTTC. It specifies CASTSGAYGYTF.

The rearrangement uses TRBV6-6 and TRBJ2-3, with D hard to call. The CDR3 runs 13 residues. In germline, CDR1 is MNHNY, CDR2 SVGAGI (reference sequence). The V gene lost 4 bases and the J gene lost 3 bases, with 8 bases spanning the gap. Here the CDR3 reads CASSLPGTDTQYF. The CDR3, as DNA: TGTGCCAGCAGTTTGCCCGGGACAGATACGCAGTATTTT.

The chain has TRBV7-9 and TRBJ2-5; D unclear. V lost 1 base and J lost 1, with 4 bases in between. Looked up from germline, CDR1 is SEHNR and CDR2 is FQNEAQ (reference sequence). CDR3 length: 13 amino acids. The CDR3 DNA sequence: TGTGCCAGCAGCTTAGGCGGCCAAGAGACCCAGTACTTC. Its translation: CASSLGGQETQYF.